Presented here are 18 T cell receptor beta chains from one specimen sequenced in a study of T cells in tuberculosis. The time point: new active TB diagnosis, blood taken before or within 7 days of starting treatment. The method was immunoSEQ multiplex PCR; TCRdb's version includes in-frame clones alone and lacks a portion of them. The sample lists tens of thousands of clones, around 93% seen once, with 2% to 3% in the top ten. The source material was PBMCs, sampled at tuberculosis diagnosis. The receptors originated from an adult with tuberculosis.

The rearrangement joins TRBV5-1 to TRBJ2-5, with 9 bases fitting TRBD1. The germline V gene encodes CDR1 SGHRS and CDR2 YFSETQ. V was pared by 4 bases and J by 4 bases, with 11 bases of the junction left unmatched. The CDR3 loop spans 16 amino acids. CDR3 sequence: CASSLSGTGQGETQYF. The CDR3 DNA reads TGCGCCAGCAGCCTATCCGGGACAGGGCAGGGAGAGACCCAGTACTTC.

This rearrangement joins TRBV29-1 to TRBJ1-2, with D unresolved. The CDR3 consists of 14 residues. Trimming pared 7 bases from V and 4 bases from J, leaving 19 bases between. Germline V CDR1 and CDR2: SQVTM, ANQGSEA. The DNA for the CDR3 is TGCAGCGCTGATGGGGAGGAGGAGGTCTATGGCTACACCTTC. It yields the protein CSADGEEEVYGYTF.

The table lists this clone with a count of one. V gene TRBV11-3 combines with J gene TRBJ1-1, with D possibly matching TRBD1 (6 bases). Trimming cost V 3 bases and J 1 base, with 6 bases left between them. This CDR3 contains 13 residues. Germline lookup yields CDR1 SGHNT and CDR2 YENEEA. The chain's CDR3 is CASSLTGNTEAFF. As DNA, the CDR3 is TGTGCCAGCAGCTTGACAGGGAACACTGAAGCTTTCTTT.

This clone has just one count. The chain recombines TRBV10-2 with TRBJ2-1; 7 bases are a match to TRBD2. Germline-derived CDR1 and CDR2 are WSHSY and SAAADI. The CDR3 runs to 15 residues. J gave up 7 bases and V 7 bases, and 13 bases lay outside the gene matches. DNA of the CDR3: TGCGCCAGCATCCCGAGCGGGGCCTTGAATAATGAGCAGTTCTTC. Translating it yields CASIPSGALNNEQFF.

This chain uses TRBV9 with TRBJ2-2, with D hard to call. CDR1 is SGDLS, CDR2 YYNGEE, per germline. V lost 3 bases and J lost 0, with 9 bases in between. This CDR3 has 15 amino acids. The CDR3 nucleotides read TGTGCCAGCAGCGATGACGGGTCGAACACCGGGGAGCTGTTTTTT. Translation: CASSDDGSNTGELFF.

The chain couples TRBV11-2 to TRBJ2-5, with 10 bases lining up with TRBD1. V gave up 2 bases and J gave up 2 bases; unmatched junction bases: 11. From germline, CDR1 is SGHAT and CDR2 FQNNGV. This CDR3 region has 18 residues. DNA for the CDR3: TGTGCCAGCAGCTTAACGCCGGGTTCGGGACAGGGGCAAGAGACCCAGTACTTC. Translating gives CASSLTPGSGQGQETQYF.

The V gene is TRBV2, the J gene TRBJ1-5; no clear D. V lost 6 bases to trimming and J lost 3 bases, with 9 bases between them. CDR1 is SNHLY and CDR2 is FYNNEI in the germline V gene. This CDR3 comprises 13 residues. This chain's CDR3 is CASRPLYNQPQHF. The CDR3 bases are TGTGCCAGCAGGCCGCTATACAATCAGCCCCAGCATTTT.

CDR3 protein: CASSLVGPGVSSGANVLTF. DNA for the CDR3: TGCGCCAGCAGCTTGGTAGGACCCGGGGTGAGCTCTGGGGCCAACGTCCTGACTTTC. V gene TRBV5-1 combines with J gene TRBJ2-6; D possibly corresponds to TRBD2 (5 bases). V gave up 0 bases and J gave up 0 bases, with 16 bases separating them. Per the germline V gene, CDR1 is SGHRS and CDR2 is YFSETQ. CDR3 size: 19 residues.

The V and J genes are TRBV27 and TRBJ1-2; D is perhaps TRBD1 (5 bases). Germline loops: CDR1 MNHEY, CDR2 SMNVEV (reference sequence). This CDR3 comprises 14 residues. V lost 6 bases and J 6 bases, leaving 17 bases between the germline ends. This CDR3 reads CASRPGTYLHGYTF. CDR3 in DNA: TGTGCCAGCAGGCCCGGGACTTATTTACATGGCTACACCTTC.

J is TRBJ1-5 and V is TRBV28; 7 bases are a match to TRBD1. The CDR3 loop spans 12 amino acids. Germline CDR1 and CDR2: MDHEN and SYDVKM. V gave up 10 bases and J gave up 4 bases; unmatched junction bases: 4. CDR3 residues: CATNRGNQPQHF. The CDR3 nucleotides are TGTGCCACGAACAGGGGAAATCAGCCCCAGCATTTT.

The CDR3 sequence: CASSLGQGAVEAFF. The CDR3 nucleotides read TGTGCCAGCAGCTTAGGGCAGGGGGCCGTTGAAGCTTTCTTT. V is TRBV11-2 and J is TRBJ1-1; TRBD1 matches 8 bases. The CDR3 extends over 14 amino acids. With V trimmed by 1 base and J by 7 bases, 5 bases remained unmatched. Looked up from germline, CDR1 is SGHAT and CDR2 is FQNNGV. Filled out from reference TRBV11-2 and TRBJ1-1, the complete variable domain reads EAGVAQSPRYKIIEKRQSVAFWCNPISGHATLYWYQQILGQGPKLLIQFQNNGVVDDSQLPKDRFSAERLKGVDSTLKIQPAKLEDSAVYLCASSLGQGAVEAFFGQGTRLTVV.

The chain employs TRBV7-8 and TRBJ2-3; 7 bases match TRBD2. The CDR3 sequence is 17 residues long. V was clipped by 6 bases and J by 0 bases; unmatched bases: 12. The germline V gene encodes CDR1 SGHVS and CDR2 FQNEAQ. This CDR3 reads CASRTSRLAESTDTQYF. In DNA form, the CDR3 reads TGTGCCAGCAGAACATCCCGACTAGCAGAAAGCACAGATACGCAGTATTTT.

V usage is TRBV11-2 and J usage is TRBJ2-7, with TRBD1 matching 7 bases. V trimming: 5 bases; J trimming: 2 bases; junction bases outside the gene matches: 6. Per the germline V gene, CDR1 is SGHAT and CDR2 is FQNNGV. This CDR3 region has 14 residues. The CDR3 loop is CASSRTGVAYEQYV. Written as DNA, the CDR3 is TGTGCCAGCAGCCGCACAGGGGTCGCCTACGAGCAGTACGTC.

The V gene is TRBV5-8, the J gene TRBJ2-1; D might be TRBD2 (7 bases). Germline lookup yields CDR1 SGHTS and CDR2 YDEGEE. The CDR3 has 15 amino acids. Deletions cut 7 bases from V and 7 bases from J, with 21 bases between. DNA of the CDR3: TGTGCCAGCCGCAAGAGGGGGGGCAGTTTAAATGAGCAGTTCTTC. Protein sequence: CASRKRGGSLNEQFF.

The genes are TRBV19 and TRBJ2-2; 9 nucleotides align to TRBD2. The CDR3 covers 14 residues. The V segment lost 6 bases and the J segment 7 bases; nucleotides outside the gene matches: 6. Germline V gene data show CDR1 as LNHDA and CDR2 as SQIVND (reference sequence). The CDR3 region is CASSWRGGLGELFF. The DNA of the CDR3 is TGTGCCAGTAGCTGGCGGGGGGGCCTCGGGGAGCTGTTTTTT.

The rearrangement uses TRBV6-5 and TRBJ1-3; tentatively, D is TRBD1 (5 bases). Germline CDR1 and CDR2: MNHEY and SVGAGI. Trimming shortened V by 6 bases and J by 2 bases, and 14 bases separated the two germline ends. The CDR3 contains 15 residues. CDR3: CASSRDRGAGNTIYF. The CDR3 DNA is TGTGCCAGCAGCCGAGACCGGGGGGCTGGAAACACCATATATTTT.

This clone was detected only once. The chain links TRBV19 to TRBJ1-1; the match to TRBD1 covers 9 bases. The ends lost 7 bases at V and 3 bases at J; junction bases unmatched: 6. There are 14 residues in the CDR3. Germline V gene sequence: CDR1 LNHDA, CDR2 SQIVND (reference sequence). CDR3 nucleotides: TGTGCCAGTAAAGCGACAGGGGGGGACACTGAAGCTTTCTTT. It is translated as CASKATGGDTEAFF.

With regard to this clone: Other DNA sequences in the sample encode the same CDR3. The CDR3 DNA sequence: TGCGCCAGCAGCTTGACTAGCGGGGGTTACAATGAGCAGTTCTTC. It yields the protein CASSLTSGGYNEQFF. The V gene is TRBV5-1, the J gene TRBJ2-1; TRBD2 matches 11 bases. The CDR3 spans 15 residues. The germline gives CDR1 SGHRS, CDR2 YFSETQ. After removal of 1 base from V and 4 bases from J, the junction contained 1 base not matched to a gene.